The present T cell receptor (beta chain) was sequenced within a study of shared clonotypes between healthy human individuals. Study-wide background: Donors were a couple of women and a few men aged 18 to 49. Each donor contributed plates that comprised three CD4 naive, three CD4 memory, two CD8 naive and one CD8 memory.

Deep level was the assay's run setting. The protocol was immunoSEQ multiplex PCR, while the TCRdb copy is restricted to in-frame clones and leaves out a portion. Of about 2.5 million clones in the sample, 85% to 95% were seen once. Trimming took 3 bases from V and 7 from J; bases not matched to a gene: 7. Germline V gives CDR1 LNHDA, CDR2 SQIVND (reference sequence). The CDR3 consists of 15 residues. The TCR was taken from a man between 18 and 35 years old in good health. Some clones in this sample may be carry-over from other donors' samples. The specimen sequenced was naive CD4+ T cells from PBMCs. The subset here: CD45RA+ positively selected. The V and J genes are TRBV19 and TRBJ2-1; 9 positions match TRBD2. The CDR3 nucleotides are TGTGCCAGTAGTATCCGGCGGGAGGGGAGAAATGAGCAGTTCTTC. Protein product: CASSIRREGRNEQFF.